A single sample is the source of the 21 T cell receptor beta chains below, sequenced in a study of CD8+ T cells in alopecia areata. Sequencing templates came from extracted RNA that was reverse transcribed into cDNA. Sequencing was performed with immunoSEQ multiplex PCR; in TCRdb, only in-frame clones are kept and a portion is missing. The repertoire consists of about 210,000 clones, with under 60% occurring once and the leading ten covering 1.6%. Treatment here: oral pan-JAK inhibitor, 5-10 mg twice daily. The material sequenced was CD4+ T cells sorted from blood, taken at week 4, from a patient treated with tofacitinib. The receptors were gathered from a human donor with alopecia areata.

The V and J genes are TRBV15 and TRBJ2-7; 7 bases fit TRBD1. CDR1 and CDR2 (germline): LNHNV, YYDKDF (reference sequence). Trimming took 3 bases from V and 3 from J; bases not matched to a gene: 11. CDR3 length equals 16 residues. CDR3 bases: TGTGCCACCAGCAGTACCTCAGGGGGAACCCTCTACGAGCAGTACTTC. Its translation: CATSSTSGGTLYEQYF. Based on the CDR3 plus reference TRBV15 and TRBJ2-7, the full variable domain is DAMVIQNPRYQVTQFGKPVTLSCSQTLNHNVMYWYQQKSSQAPKLLFHYYDKDFNNEADTPDNFQSRRPNTSFCFLDIRSPGLGDTAMYLCATSSTSGGTLYEQYFGPGTRLTVT.

V is TRBV29-1 and J is TRBJ1-3; D ambiguous. The germline V gene encodes CDR1 SQVTM and CDR2 ANQGSEA. Trimming stripped 6 bases from V and 0 bases from J, with 12 bases between. There are 14 residues in the CDR3. In nucleotides, the CDR3 is TGCAGCGTCGCCGCAGGAACCTCTGGAAACACCATATATTTT. Translation: CSVAAGTSGNTIYF.

The chain joins TRBV4-3 to TRBJ1-2, with 7 bases aligning to TRBD1. V dropped 0 bases and J dropped 8; count of bases not matched to a gene: 3. Germline V gene data show CDR1 as LGHNA and CDR2 as YSLEER. The CDR3 extends over 13 amino acids. The CDR3 DNA sequence: TGCGCCAGCAGCCAAGATTTGACAGGGGGCTACACCTTC. It translates to CASSQDLTGGYTF.

The CDR3 loop is CASSVDGGTYNEQFF. The DNA of the CDR3 is TGTGCCAGCAGCGTAGACGGGGGAACCTACAATGAGCAGTTCTTC. The rearrangement uses TRBV9 and TRBJ2-1; a weak D match, TRBD2 (6 bases). V was pared by 0 bases and J by 2 bases, with 9 bases between. The CDR3 is 15 residues long. Per the germline V gene, CDR1 is SGDLS and CDR2 is YYNGEE.

The chain is built from TRBV15 and TRBJ2-7; 7 positions match TRBD1. This CDR3 contains 13 residues. Germline CDR1 LNHNV, CDR2 YYDKDF (reference sequence). The ends lost 7 bases at V and 3 bases at J; junction bases unmatched: 6. CDR3: CATTGQRNYEQYF. CDR3 coding DNA: TGTGCCACCACGGGACAGAGAAACTACGAGCAGTACTTC.

This clone was seen only a few times. V usage is TRBV7-2 and J usage is TRBJ2-5, with 11 bases lining up with TRBD2. Losses at the gene ends were 5 bases for V and 0 bases for J; bases not matched to a gene: 8. The CDR3 is 17 amino acids. The V gene's germline CDR1 is SGHTA and CDR2 FQGNSA. In DNA form, the CDR3 reads TGTGCCAGCAGCCTTAGCTCTAGCGGGGGGAACCAAGAGACCCAGTACTTC. It encodes CASSLSSSGGNQETQYF.

The J gene is TRBJ1-5, the V gene TRBV5-1, with unresolved D. This CDR3 contains 14 residues. From germline, CDR1 is SGHRS and CDR2 YFSETQ. V was pared by 4 bases and J by 2 bases, with 10 bases between. CDR3 sequence: CASSENTGNQPQHF. CDR3 sequence (DNA): TGCGCCAGCAGCGAGAACACCGGCAATCAGCCCCAGCATTTT.

The chain recombines TRBV30 with TRBJ2-2; TRBD1 agrees at 10 bases. The J segment lost 3 bases and the V segment lost 0 bases, leaving 4 bases of the junction unmatched. The CDR3 is made up of 16 amino acids. The germline gives CDR1 GTSNPN, CDR2 SVGIG (reference sequence). The CDR3, as DNA: TGTGCCTGGAGTGTACTTGGGACAGGGGACACCGGGGAGCTGTTTTTT. Translating gives CAWSVLGTGDTGELFF.

In its sample, this clone was seen a few times. This chain links TRBV6-1 with TRBJ1-2; D possibly corresponds to TRBD1 (5 bases). Trimming removed 3 bases at V and 6 bases at J, with 11 bases between. Germline V gene data show CDR1 as MNHNS and CDR2 as SASEGT. The CDR3 sequence is 13 residues long. This CDR3 reads CASSEGPLNGYTF. The CDR3 DNA sequence: TGTGCCAGCAGTGAGGGACCTCTGAATGGCTACACCTTC.

This clone showed up just a few times. The chain is built from TRBV4-1 and TRBJ1-1; no definite D call. With 0 bases removed from V and 0 bases from J, the gap between germline ends came to 8 bases. This CDR3 region has 15 residues. Per germline, CDR1 MGHRA and CDR2 YSYEKL. The CDR3 region has the DNA TGCGCCAGCAGCCAAGATCAGAAATTGAACACTGAAGCTTTCTTT. This translates into CASSQDQKLNTEAFF.

This clone was counted a few times. The V and J genes are TRBV18 and TRBJ2-5; 8 nucleotides match TRBD1. The junction had 2 bases not matched to a gene; V was cut back by 1 base and J by 1 base. Germline V gives CDR1 KGHSH, CDR2 LQKENI. The CDR3 has 15 amino acids. DNA for the CDR3: TGTGCCAGCTCACCACGGACAGGGACCCAAGAGACCCAGTACTTC. Translating it yields CASSPRTGTQETQYF.

The chain carries TRBV14 and TRBJ2-3; D might be TRBD2 (7 bases). The length of the CDR3 is 17 residues. With 0 bases removed from V and 7 bases from J, the gap between germline ends came to 20 bases. Germline V gene sequence: CDR1 SGHDN, CDR2 FVKESK. This CDR3 is CASSQDLPGGGMNTQYF. CDR3 bases: TGTGCCAGCAGCCAAGATCTTCCCGGCGGGGGCATGAATACGCAGTATTTT.

The chain recombines TRBV10-3 with TRBJ2-7, with D possibly TRBD2 on 6 matching bases. CDR3 length: 11 residues. V dropped 6 bases and J dropped 11 bases, with 14 bases sitting between them. Germline CDR1 is ENHRY and CDR2 is SYGVKD. Here the CDR3 reads CAISPGGREYF. As DNA, the CDR3 is TGTGCCATCAGCCCCGGGGGTCGGGAGTACTTC.

This sequence joins TRBV7-3 and TRBJ2-5; TRBD2 agrees at 11 bases. This CDR3 has 15 residues. The germline V gene encodes CDR1 SGHTA and CDR2 FQGTGA. The V segment lost 0 bases and the J segment 4 bases; nucleotides outside the gene matches: 1. The CDR3 nucleotides read TGTGCCAGCAGCTTAACTGGGACTAGCGGAGAGACCCAGTACTTC. It translates to CASSLTGTSGETQYF.

V usage is TRBV4-1 and J usage is TRBJ1-2; tentative D call: TRBD1 (5 bases). With 10 bases removed from V and 6 bases from J, the gap between germline ends came to 21 bases. The CDR3 totals 14 residues. Germline values: CDR1 MGHRA, CDR2 YSYEKL. The CDR3, as DNA: TGCGCCAACTCTCGACAGAACCAGATTAATGGCTACACCTTC. Its protein is CANSRQNQINGYTF.

The chain uses TRBV5-1 and TRBJ2-7, with 10 nucleotides matching TRBD2. Trimming cost V 4 bases and J 2 bases; bases outside gene matches: 9. The CDR3 is made up of 16 amino acids. Germline-derived CDR1 and CDR2 are SGHRS and YFSETQ. The CDR3 DNA reads TGCGCCAGCAGCCTGGAAGGGACTAGCGACCCCTACGAGCAGTACTTC. It is translated as CASSLEGTSDPYEQYF.

This clone came up a few times. J is TRBJ2-6 and V is TRBV7-7, with D possibly TRBD2 on 6 matching bases. The length of the CDR3 is 13 residues. Trimming cost V 8 bases and J 2 bases, with 7 bases left between them. The germline CDR1 and CDR2 sequences are SSHAT and FNYEAQ (reference sequence). In DNA form, the CDR3 reads TGTGCCAGCGGGGAGGCTGGGGCCAACGTCCTGACTTTC. Translated, it gives CASGEAGANVLTF.

The chain recombines TRBV25-1 with TRBJ1-2; 7 bases are shared with TRBD1. Germline lookup yields CDR1 MGHDK and CDR2 SYGVNS. The CDR3 is made up of 16 amino acids. The V segment lost 3 bases and the J segment 4 bases; nucleotides outside the gene matches: 11. CDR3 sequence (DNA): TGTGCCAGCAGTGACCCTTCGAGAGGGGGCGGCTATGGCTACACCTTC. Its translation: CASSDPSRGGGYGYTF.

The chain is built from TRBV2 and TRBJ1-1; no firm D call. The CDR3 is 11 amino acids. V shed 3 bases and J shed 8 bases, with 7 bases lying between them. Germline V gene sequence: CDR1 SNHLY, CDR2 FYNNEI. CDR3 DNA sequence: TGTGCCAGCAGTGAGGGCGGAGAAGCTTTCTTT. Translated, it gives CASSEGGEAFF.

There are a few counts of this clone. This rearrangement joins TRBV4-2 to TRBJ2-3; D remains ambiguous. The V gene's germline CDR1 is LGHNA and CDR2 YNFKEQ. The CDR3 has 13 amino acids. Trimming left V 0 bases short and J 8 bases short, with 9 bases between. The CDR3, as DNA: TGTGCCAGCAGCCAAGAAGTTACTGGTACGCAGTATTTT. This codes for CASSQEVTGTQYF.

This clone was counted once. This chain links TRBV30 with TRBJ1-5, with D maybe TRBD1 (6 bases). This CDR3 spans 13 amino acids. Germline loops: CDR1 GTSNPN, CDR2 SVGIG (reference sequence). Deletions cut 5 bases from V and 2 bases from J, with 10 bases between. For the CDR3, the DNA is TGTGCCTGGGCTAGGGGGGGCAATCAGCCCCAGCATTTT. Translating gives CAWARGGNQPQHF.